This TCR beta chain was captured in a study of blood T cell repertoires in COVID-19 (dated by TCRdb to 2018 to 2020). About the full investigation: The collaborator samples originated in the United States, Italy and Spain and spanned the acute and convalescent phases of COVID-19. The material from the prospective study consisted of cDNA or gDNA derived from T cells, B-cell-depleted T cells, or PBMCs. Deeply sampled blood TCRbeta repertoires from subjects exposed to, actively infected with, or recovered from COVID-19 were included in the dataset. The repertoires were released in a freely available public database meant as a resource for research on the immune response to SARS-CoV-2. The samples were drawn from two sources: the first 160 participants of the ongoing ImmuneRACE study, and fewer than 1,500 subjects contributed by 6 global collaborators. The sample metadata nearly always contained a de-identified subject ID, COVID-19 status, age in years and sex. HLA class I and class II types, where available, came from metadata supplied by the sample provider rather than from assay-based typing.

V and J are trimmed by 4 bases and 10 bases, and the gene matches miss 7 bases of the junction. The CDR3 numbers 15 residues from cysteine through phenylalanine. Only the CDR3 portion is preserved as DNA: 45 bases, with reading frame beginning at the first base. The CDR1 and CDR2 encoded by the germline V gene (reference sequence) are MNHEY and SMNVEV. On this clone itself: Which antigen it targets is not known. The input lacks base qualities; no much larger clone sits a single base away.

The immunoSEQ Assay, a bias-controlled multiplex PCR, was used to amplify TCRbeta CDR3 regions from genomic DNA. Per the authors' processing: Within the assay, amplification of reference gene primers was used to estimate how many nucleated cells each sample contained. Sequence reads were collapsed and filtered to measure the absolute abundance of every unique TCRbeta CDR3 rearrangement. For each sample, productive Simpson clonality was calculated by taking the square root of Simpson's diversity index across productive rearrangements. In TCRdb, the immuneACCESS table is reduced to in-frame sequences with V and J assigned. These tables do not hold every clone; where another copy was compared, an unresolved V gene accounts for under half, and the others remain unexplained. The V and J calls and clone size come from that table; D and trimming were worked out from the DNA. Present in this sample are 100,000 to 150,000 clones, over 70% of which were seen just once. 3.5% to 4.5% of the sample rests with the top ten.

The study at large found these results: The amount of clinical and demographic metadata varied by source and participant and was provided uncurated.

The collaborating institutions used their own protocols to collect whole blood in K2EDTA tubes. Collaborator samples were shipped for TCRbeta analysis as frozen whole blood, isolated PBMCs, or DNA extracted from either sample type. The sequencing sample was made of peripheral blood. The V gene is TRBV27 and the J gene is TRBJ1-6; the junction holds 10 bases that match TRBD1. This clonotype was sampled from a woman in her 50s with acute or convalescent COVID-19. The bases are TGTGCCAGCAGTTCAAGGGACAGGGGCCGGTCACCCCTCCACTTT. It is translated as CASSSRDRGRSPLHF.